This T cell receptor (beta chain) came from a study of CD8+CD57+ T cells in acquired aplastic anemia. Study-wide background: Average DNA yield from sorted CD4+ and CD8+ cells was approximately 3.2 ug.

The table lists this clonotype with many counts. Its antigen is as yet unknown. Notes on the study in general: No significant patient-versus-control difference appeared in CD8+ Simpson's diversity.

The CDR3 has 16 residues. The germline V gene encodes CDR1 DFQATT and CDR2 SNEGSKA (reference sequence). Trimming cost V 4 bases and J 4 bases; bases outside gene matches: 14. Profiling of TCR beta VDJ combinations and CDR3 sequences used genomic DNA as template. TCRdb itself ran the reads through MiXCR, one entry per CDR3 protein. The sample has fewer than 200,000 distinct CDR3 sequences, roughly 47% seen once. The receptor's source is a human donor in good health. J is TRBJ2-3 and V is TRBV20-1; 7 bases align to TRBD2. The sequencing input was sorted CD4+, CD8+, or CD8+CD57+ T cells (not recorded which) from PBMCs. CDR3 sequence reads: CSAKRGAGRIADTQYF. CDR3 bases: TGCAGTGCTAAGAGGGGAGCGGGGAGGATCGCAGATACGCAGTATTTT.